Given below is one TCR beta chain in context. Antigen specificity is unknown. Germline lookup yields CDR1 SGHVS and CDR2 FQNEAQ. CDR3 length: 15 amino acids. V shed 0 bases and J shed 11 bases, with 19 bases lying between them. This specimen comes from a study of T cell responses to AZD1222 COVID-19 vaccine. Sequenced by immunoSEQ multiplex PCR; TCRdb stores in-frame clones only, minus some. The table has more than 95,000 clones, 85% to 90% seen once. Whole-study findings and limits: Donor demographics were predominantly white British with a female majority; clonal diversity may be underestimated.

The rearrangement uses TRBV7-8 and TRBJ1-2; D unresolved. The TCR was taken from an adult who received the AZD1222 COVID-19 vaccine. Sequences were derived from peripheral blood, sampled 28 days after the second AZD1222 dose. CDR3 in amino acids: CASSLAGRAPWEYTF. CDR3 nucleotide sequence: TGTGCCAGCAGCTTAGCGGGGAGGGCGCCCTGGGAGTACACCTTC.